This T cell receptor (beta chain) was documented in a study of control samples from healthy donors and cancer patients. Germline V gene lookup returns CDR1 LNHNV and CDR2 YYDKDF (reference sequence). There are 13 residues in the CDR3. Between the trimmed V and J ends, which lost 6 bases and 3 bases, there was a span of 11 bases. Here immunoSEQ multiplex PCR was the method, and the copy in TCRdb shows in-frame clones only, minus some. Among 150,000 to 200,000 clones listed, about 90% were seen once. This chain connects TRBV15 to TRBJ1-2, with a possible D match to TRBD1 (5 bases). The sequenced sample was blood. This clonotype was obtained from a man aged 25-45 years in good health. The CDR3 DNA follows: TGTGCCACCAGGACGGGGGGGGACTATGGCTACACCTTC. This gives the protein CATRTGGDYGYTF.